This T cell receptor beta chain was recorded in a study of PD-1 blockade in classical Hodgkin lymphoma. Study conclusions and caveats: At C4D1, TCR diversity had climbed significantly for CD4+ cells, though not for CD8+ cells. TCR diversity at baseline was reported to be reduced in newly diagnosed patients relative to healthy donors.

Clones were read by immunoSEQ multiplex PCR, and TCRdb kept only the in-frame ones, dropping some. The data contain 55,000 to 65,000 clones, over 75% of them singletons. In regard to this clone: Antigen: not known.

The J segment lost 5 bases and the V segment lost 0 bases, leaving 8 bases of the junction unmatched. This CDR3 is built from 18 residues. CDR1 and CDR2 (germline): LGHNA, YNFKEQ. All the patients suffered relapse after autologous stem cell transplantation, and brentuximab vedotin exposure differed. Complete response, partial response or progressive disease constituted the best responses recorded. This rearrangement joins TRBV4-2 to TRBJ2-3; 13 positions match TRBD2. The sample here was peripheral blood mononuclear cells (PBMCs), taken at baseline. The clonotype originates from a human donor with classical Hodgkin lymphoma. This chain's CDR3 is CASSQDPTSGGSGDTQYF. As DNA, the CDR3 is TGTGCCAGCAGCCAAGATCCGACTAGCGGGGGGTCCGGAGATACGCAGTATTTT.